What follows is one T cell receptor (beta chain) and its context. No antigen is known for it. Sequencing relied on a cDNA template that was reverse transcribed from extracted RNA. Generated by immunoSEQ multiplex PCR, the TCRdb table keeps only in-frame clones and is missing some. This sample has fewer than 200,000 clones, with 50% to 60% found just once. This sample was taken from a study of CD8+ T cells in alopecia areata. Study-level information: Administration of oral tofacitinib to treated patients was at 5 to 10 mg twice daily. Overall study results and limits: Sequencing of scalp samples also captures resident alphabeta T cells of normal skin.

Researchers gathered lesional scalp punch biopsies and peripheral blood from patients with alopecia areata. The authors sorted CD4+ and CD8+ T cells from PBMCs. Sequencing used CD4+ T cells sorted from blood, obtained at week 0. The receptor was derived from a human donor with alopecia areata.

In DNA, the CDR3 is TGTGCCAGCTCACCGTCCTCGGGAGCCTCGAACACTGAAGCTTTCTTT. It is translated as CASSPSSGASNTEAFF. V usage is TRBV18 and J usage is TRBJ1-1, with D unresolved. V gave up 3 bases and J gave up 1 base, with 15 bases separating them. CDR3 length equals 16 residues. CDR1 is KGHSH and CDR2 is LQKENI in the germline V gene. The full variable domain, completed using reference TRBV18 and TRBJ1-1, is NAGVMQNPRHLVRRRGQEARLRCSPMKGHSHVYWYRQLPEEGLKFMVYLQKENIIDESGMPKERFSAEFPKEGPSILRIQQVVRGDSAAYFCASSPSSGASNTEAFFGQGTRLTVV.